These 29 T cell receptor beta chains were all obtained from the same sample, sequenced in a study of human T cells and chemical hapten exposure. Time point reported: patch test 3, about 24 weeks after DPC sensitization. The treatment here: therapeutic diphenylcyclopropenone sensitization with weekly scalp DPC. One entry per CDR3 protein results from TCRdb running MiXCR on the RACE reads. The table includes more than 45,000 distinct CDR3 sequences, around 12% detected once. The specimen was whole blood, collected in connection with sensitization to the hapten diphenylcyclopropenone (DPC). These receptors all stem from a man aged 25-40 years with alopecia areata. Some clones in this sample may be carry-over from other donors' samples.

The V call is TRBV9, the J call TRBJ2-3, with unresolved D. V gave up 0 bases and J gave up 3 bases, with 2 bases separating them. The CDR3 runs to 12 residues. CDR1 is SGDLS, CDR2 YYNGEE, per germline. The CDR3 loop is CASSVGTDTQYF. In DNA form, the CDR3 reads TGTGCCAGCAGCGTAGGGACAGATACGCAGTATTTT.

The chain uses TRBV9 and TRBJ2-7; D gene unclear. The CDR3 is made up of 14 amino acids. From germline, CDR1 is SGDLS and CDR2 YYNGEE. Deletions cut 2 bases from V and 0 bases from J, with 9 bases between. This chain's CDR3 is CASSVDWSSYEQYF. The CDR3 DNA sequence: TGTGCCAGCAGCGTCGACTGGAGCTCCTACGAGCAGTACTTC.

This clonotype was observed many times. The chain links TRBV20-1 to TRBJ2-5, with 9 bases lining up with TRBD1. This CDR3 comprises 15 residues. V was clipped by 6 bases and J by 1 base; unmatched bases: 9. CDR1 and CDR2 (germline): DFQATT, SNEGSKA (reference sequence). The CDR3 coding sequence is TGCAGTGCCCCGGGGTCGGACAGGGGCCAAGAGACCCAGTACTTC. It specifies CSAPGSDRGQETQYF.

This clonotype showed up many times. This chain links TRBV7-9 with TRBJ1-6; D is unresolved. This CDR3 spans 16 amino acids. CDR1 SEHNR and CDR2 FQNEAQ come from the germline V gene (reference sequence). Between the trimmed V and J ends, which lost 6 bases and 7 bases, there was a span of 19 bases. The CDR3 sequence: CASRGGGGWFNSPLHF. The CDR3 DNA is TGTGCCAGCAGAGGCGGTGGAGGGTGGTTCAATTCACCCCTCCACTTT.

This clonotype appeared many times. The chain is built from TRBV7-9 and TRBJ1-1, with D hard to call. Germline lookup yields CDR1 SEHNR and CDR2 FQNEAQ (reference sequence). With 1 base removed from V and 1 base from J, the gap between germline ends came to 7 bases. This CDR3 has 14 residues. The CDR3, as DNA: TGTGCCAGCAGCTTAGTCGCAGGGAACACTGAAGCTTTCTTT. This gives the protein CASSLVAGNTEAFF.

This clonotype appeared many times. V and J are TRBV7-3 and TRBJ2-1, with D perhaps matching TRBD1 or TRBD2 (5 bases each). The CDR3 has 15 amino acids. The V end was cut by 1 base, the J end by 2 bases, with 9 bases between. Germline V CDR1 and CDR2: SGHTA, FQGTGA. The CDR3 is CASSLMQGAYNEQFF. The CDR3 DNA reads as TGTGCCAGCAGCTTAATGCAGGGAGCCTACAATGAGCAGTTCTTC.

This chain uses TRBV9 with TRBJ2-1; D might be TRBD2 (6 bases). There are 15 residues in the CDR3. CDR1 and CDR2 from the germline V gene are SGDLS and YYNGEE. V lost 4 bases to trimming and J lost 0 bases, with 11 bases between them. CDR3 bases: TGTGCCAGCAGCCGCGCGGGGTACTCCTACAATGAGCAGTTCTTC. Translation: CASSRAGYSYNEQFF.

In this sample, this clonotype turned up a few times. The chain joins TRBV12-3 or TRBV12-4 to TRBJ1-1; D unclear. V was shortened by 1 base and J by 4 bases, with 16 bases between the two germline ends. This CDR3 has 16 amino acids. The CDR3 DNA sequence: TGTGCCAGCAGTTTAGTTCCCATGGCGCTGGGCACTGAAGCTTTCTTT. Translating gives CASSLVPMALGTEAFF.

The table lists this clonotype with a few counts. V is TRBV7-6 and J is TRBJ1-6, with 8 bases identical to TRBD1. The CDR3 contains 14 residues. Germline V CDR1 and CDR2: SGHVS, FNYEAQ. The trim removed 10 bases at V and 9 bases at J, leaving 11 bases unmatched. The chain's CDR3 is CATRTGSSSSPLHF. The CDR3 coding sequence is TGTGCCACCCGGACAGGGTCCTCAAGTTCACCCCTCCACTTT.

This clonotype has ten or more counts. The V and J genes are TRBV6-5 and TRBJ2-2, with D possibly being TRBD2 (7 bases). Germline loops: CDR1 MNHEY, CDR2 SVGAGI. The ends were cut back, 2 bases at V and 4 bases at J, with 14 bases in the middle. The length of the CDR3 is 16 residues. The CDR3 sequence: CASSYGGGGFTGELFF. CDR3 nucleotide sequence: TGTGCCAGCAGTTACGGGGGAGGGGGATTCACCGGGGAGCTGTTTTTT.

This clonotype was counted a few times. The chain is built from TRBV7-6 and TRBJ2-7; D may be TRBD1 (6 bases). CDR1 is SGHVS, CDR2 FNYEAQ, per germline. The V gene lost 5 bases and the J gene lost 6 bases, with 14 bases spanning the gap. The CDR3 is made up of 13 amino acids. The CDR3 here is CASSPYRVAEQYF. The DNA for the CDR3 is TGTGCCAGCAGCCCCTACAGGGTAGCCGAGCAGTACTTC.

This clonotype has at least ten counts. V and J are TRBV12-3 or TRBV12-4 and TRBJ1-5; the match to TRBD1 covers 7 bases. Trimming took 6 bases from V and 5 from J; bases not matched to a gene: 7. The CDR3 covers 14 residues. In nucleotides, the CDR3 is TGTGCCAGCAGCCAAACAGGGGTGGATCAGCCCCAGCATTTT. It encodes CASSQTGVDQPQHF.

This clonotype was seen repeatedly, ten times or more. The chain links TRBV7-2 to TRBJ2-2; the D gene is possibly TRBD1 (5 bases). Per germline, CDR1 SGHTA and CDR2 FQGNSA. The length of the CDR3 is 14 residues. Trimming stripped 8 bases from V and 2 bases from J, with 12 bases between. CDR3 amino acids: CASSDWTNTGELFF. The DNA for the CDR3 is TGTGCCAGCTCCGACTGGACAAACACCGGGGAGCTGTTTTTT.

This clonotype was seen ten or more times. The CDR3 DNA is TGTGCCAGTAGTATAGACGGGGTACAGCCCCAGCATTTT. Translation gives CASSIDGVQPQHF. The gene calls are TRBV19 and TRBJ1-5; no definite D call. V shed 0 bases and J shed 7 bases, with 7 bases lying between them. This CDR3 spans 13 amino acids. CDR1 LNHDA and CDR2 SQIVND come from the germline V gene (reference sequence).

This clonotype appeared many times. V is TRBV6-5 and J is TRBJ1-1; no clear D. V lost 0 bases and J lost 4, with 9 bases in between. The CDR3 is 14 amino acids. CDR1 and CDR2 from the germline V gene are MNHEY and SVGAGI. The CDR3 spells CASSYSQRATEAFF. CDR3 sequence (DNA): TGTGCCAGCAGTTACTCACAGAGGGCCACTGAAGCTTTCTTT.

The chain has TRBV7-2 and TRBJ2-3; TRBD1 aligns across 7 bases. This CDR3 contains 16 residues. CDR1 is SGHTA, CDR2 FQGNSA, per germline. V trimming: 1 base; J trimming: 2 bases; junction bases outside the gene matches: 6. CDR3 sequence: CASSLGQGIHTDTQYF. The CDR3 DNA is TGTGCCAGCAGCTTAGGACAGGGTATTCACACAGATACGCAGTATTTT.

The rearrangement uses TRBV7-6 and TRBJ2-1; 7 nucleotides align to TRBD2. The V gene end was trimmed by 5 bases and the J gene end by 4 bases; junction bases not matched to a gene: 11. Germline V gene data show CDR1 as SGHVS and CDR2 as FNYEAQ. CDR3 length: 16 amino acids. The CDR3 protein is CASSLLVSGAYNEQFF. The CDR3 DNA is TGTGCCAGCAGCCTGCTAGTCAGCGGGGCTTACAATGAGCAGTTCTTC.

This clonotype has a handful of counts. The junction differs from germline at one of its ends, possibly a read error. V gene TRBV28 combines with J gene TRBJ1-5; D is unclear. Germline-derived CDR1 and CDR2 are MDHEN and SYDVKM. This CDR3 is built from 12 residues. CDR3 nucleotide sequence: TGTGCCAGCAGTGTGAGCAACCAGCCCCAGCATTTT. It is translated as CASSVSNQPQHF.

This clonotype was recorded at least ten times. V usage is TRBV7-6 and J usage is TRBJ1-5; maybe TRBD1 (5 bases). The V and J ends lost 4 bases and 6 bases respectively, with 13 bases between them. The CDR3 has 14 amino acids. Per germline, CDR1 SGHVS and CDR2 FNYEAQ. The CDR3 loop reads CASSSQRRGQPQHF. The CDR3 bases are TGTGCCAGCAGCTCCCAGAGAAGGGGTCAGCCCCAGCATTTT.

There are many counts of this clonotype. This chain joins TRBV7-9 and TRBJ1-1; TRBD1 matches at 8 bases. Germline V gene sequence: CDR1 SEHNR, CDR2 FQNEAQ (reference sequence). The trim removed 5 bases at V and 0 bases at J, leaving 11 bases unmatched. This CDR3 comprises 17 residues. The CDR3 nucleotides are TGTGCCAGCAGCCCCAGACAGGGGCTCAGGGTGAACACTGAAGCTTTCTTT. Its protein is CASSPRQGLRVNTEAFF.

This chain connects TRBV7-8 to TRBJ2-2; D perhaps matches TRBD1 (5 bases). This CDR3 has 14 residues. Germline values: CDR1 SGHVS, CDR2 FQNEAQ. Trimming left V 2 bases short and J 7 bases short, with 11 bases between. CDR3 region: CASSLQGPYGELFF. The CDR3 nucleotides are TGTGCCAGCAGCTTACAGGGCCCCTACGGGGAGCTGTTTTTT.

This clonotype was seen repeatedly, ten times or more. The chain employs TRBV7-9 and TRBJ2-7; 8 nucleotides line up with TRBD1. Germline CDR1 is SEHNR and CDR2 is FQNEAQ (reference sequence). After removal of 4 bases from V and 3 bases from J, the junction contained 2 bases not matched to a gene. The CDR3 has 13 amino acids. CDR3 in DNA: TGTGCCAGCAGCTCGGACAGGGTCTACGAGCAGTACTTC. Protein: CASSSDRVYEQYF.

This CDR3 is CASKRAGTNSGNTIYF. CDR3 bases: TGTGCCAGTAAGCGCGCTGGGACCAACTCTGGAAACACCATATATTTT. The V gene is TRBV19, the J gene TRBJ1-3, with D maybe TRBD1 (5 bases). The CDR3 covers 16 residues. Trimming pared 7 bases from V and 0 bases from J, leaving 16 bases between. Germline loops: CDR1 LNHDA, CDR2 SQIVND (reference sequence). The variable domain in full, completed from reference TRBV19 and TRBJ1-3, reads DGGITQSPKYLFRKEGQNVTLSCEQNLNHDAMYWYRQDPGQGLRLIYYSQIVNDFQKGDIAEGYSVSREKKESFPLTVTSAQKNPTAFYLCASKRAGTNSGNTIYFGEGSWLTVV.

This clonotype was seen at least ten times. This chain connects TRBV10-3 to TRBJ1-5; no definite D call. CDR3 size: 12 residues. V gave up 2 bases and J gave up 7 bases, with 6 bases separating them. Germline CDR1 and CDR2: ENHRY and SYGVKD. The CDR3 loop reads CAISEGRQPQHF. The CDR3 bases are TGTGCCATCAGTGAGGGCAGACAGCCCCAGCATTTT.

This clonotype was seen repeatedly, ten times or more. The DNA for the CDR3 is TGCAGCGTTCAACGGGGGAACACCGGGGAGCTGTTTTTT. This translates into CSVQRGNTGELFF. The gene calls are TRBV29-1 and TRBJ2-2; D perhaps matches TRBD2 (5 bases). CDR3 length: 13 residues. CDR1 and CDR2 (germline): SQVTM, ANQGSEA. The V and J ends lost 5 bases and 1 base respectively, with 8 bases between them.

The CDR3 region has the DNA TGCGCCAGCAGGTGGTCTTTTGACACAGATACGCAGTATTTT. Residues: CASRWSFDTDTQYF. The rearrangement uses TRBV5-1 and TRBJ2-3; unclear D gene. The V end lost 5 bases, the J end lost 2 bases, and 12 bases lay between the germline ends. The CDR3 loop spans 14 amino acids. Germline V gene data show CDR1 as SGHRS and CDR2 as YFSETQ.

J is TRBJ2-3 and V is TRBV5-6; no firm D call. The V and J ends lost 4 bases and 5 bases respectively, with 14 bases between them. The CDR3 runs to 14 residues. From germline, CDR1 is SGHDT and CDR2 YYEEEE. The CDR3 DNA follows: TGTGCCAGCAGCCCCCCCCTATTGGGAGATACGCAGTATTTT. Protein sequence: CASSPPLLGDTQYF. The entire variable domain, with the rest obtained from reference TRBV5-6 and TRBJ2-3, is as follows: DAGVTQSPTHLIKTRGQQVTLRCSPKSGHDTVSWYQQALGQGPQFIFQYYEEEERQRGNFPDRFSGHQFPNYSSELNVNALLLGDSALYLCASSPPLLGDTQYFGPGTRLTVL.

This chain links TRBV7-6 with TRBJ1-1; D possibly corresponds to TRBD1 (6 bases). Trimming cost V 0 bases and J 5 bases, with 10 bases left between them. The CDR3 consists of 14 residues. Per the germline V gene, CDR1 is SGHVS and CDR2 is FNYEAQ. The CDR3 spells CASSLAGGQTEAFF. The DNA of the CDR3 is TGTGCCAGCAGCTTAGCTGGGGGGCAAACTGAAGCTTTCTTT.

This clonotype was detected ten times or more. The genes are TRBV7-6 and TRBJ2-7; D is perhaps TRBD1 or TRBD2 (5 bases each). V lost 7 bases and J lost 3, with 13 bases in between. This CDR3 is built from 13 residues. Germline V lookup: CDR1 SGHVS, CDR2 FNYEAQ. DNA for the CDR3: TGTGCCAGCAAGTTGGGACCGGACTACGAGCAGTACTTC. Translation: CASKLGPDYEQYF.